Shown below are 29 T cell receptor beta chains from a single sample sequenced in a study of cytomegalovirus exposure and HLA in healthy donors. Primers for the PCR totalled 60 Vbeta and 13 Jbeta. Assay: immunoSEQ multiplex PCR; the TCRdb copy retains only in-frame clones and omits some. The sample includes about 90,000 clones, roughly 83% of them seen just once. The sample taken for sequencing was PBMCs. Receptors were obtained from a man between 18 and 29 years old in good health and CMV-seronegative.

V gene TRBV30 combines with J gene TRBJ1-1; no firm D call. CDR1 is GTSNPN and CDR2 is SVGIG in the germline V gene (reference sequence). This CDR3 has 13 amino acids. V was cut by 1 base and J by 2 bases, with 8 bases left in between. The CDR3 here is CAWSDGYNTEAFF. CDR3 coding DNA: TGTGCCTGGAGTGACGGGTACAACACTGAAGCTTTCTTT.

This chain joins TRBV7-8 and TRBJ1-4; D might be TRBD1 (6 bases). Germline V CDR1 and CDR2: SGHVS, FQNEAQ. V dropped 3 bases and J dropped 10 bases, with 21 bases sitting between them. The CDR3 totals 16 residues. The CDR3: CASSLEPGRRGGKLFF. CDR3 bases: TGTGCCAGCAGCTTGGAACCGGGCCGCCGAGGGGGAAAACTGTTTTTT.

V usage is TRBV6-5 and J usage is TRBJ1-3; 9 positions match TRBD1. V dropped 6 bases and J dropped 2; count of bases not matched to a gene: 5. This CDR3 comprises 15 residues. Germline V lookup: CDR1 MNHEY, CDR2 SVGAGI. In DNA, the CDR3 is TGTGCCAGCAGCCGGGACAGGGTGCCTGGAAACACCATATATTTT. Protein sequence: CASSRDRVPGNTIYF.

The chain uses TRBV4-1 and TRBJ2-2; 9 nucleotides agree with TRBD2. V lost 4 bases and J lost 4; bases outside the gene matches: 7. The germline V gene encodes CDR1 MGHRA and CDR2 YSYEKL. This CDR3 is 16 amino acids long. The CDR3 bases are TGCGCCAGCAGCCCCGGGGCGGGAGGGCTCACCGGGGAGCTGTTTTTT. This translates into CASSPGAGGLTGELFF.

The CDR3, as DNA: TGTGCCAGCAGCTTTCGAGACAGGGAATACGAGCAGTACTTC. Amino acids: CASSFRDREYEQYF. The chain combines TRBV13 with TRBJ2-7, with 7 bases identical to TRBD1. The CDR3 spans 14 residues. With V trimmed by 3 bases and J by 4 bases, 6 bases remained unmatched. In germline, CDR1 is PRHDT, CDR2 FYEKMQ (reference sequence).

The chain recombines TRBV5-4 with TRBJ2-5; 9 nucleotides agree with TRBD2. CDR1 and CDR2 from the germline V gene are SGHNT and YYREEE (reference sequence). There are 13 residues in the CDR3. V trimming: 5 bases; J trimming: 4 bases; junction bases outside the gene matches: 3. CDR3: CASRLSGGETQYF. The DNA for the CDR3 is TGTGCCAGCAGACTTAGCGGGGGAGAGACCCAGTACTTC.

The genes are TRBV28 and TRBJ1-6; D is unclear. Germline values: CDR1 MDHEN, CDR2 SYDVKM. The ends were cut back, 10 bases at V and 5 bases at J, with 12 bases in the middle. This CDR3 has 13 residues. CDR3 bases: TGTGCCACCCGGAGGACCAATAATTCACCCCTCCACTTT. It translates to CATRRTNNSPLHF.

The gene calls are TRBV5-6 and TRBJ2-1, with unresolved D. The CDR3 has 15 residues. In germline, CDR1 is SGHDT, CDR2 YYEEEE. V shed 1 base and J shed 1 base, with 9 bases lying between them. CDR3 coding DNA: TGTGCCAGCAGCTTGACGGGTTTTTCCTACAATGAGCAGTTCTTC. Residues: CASSLTGFSYNEQFF.

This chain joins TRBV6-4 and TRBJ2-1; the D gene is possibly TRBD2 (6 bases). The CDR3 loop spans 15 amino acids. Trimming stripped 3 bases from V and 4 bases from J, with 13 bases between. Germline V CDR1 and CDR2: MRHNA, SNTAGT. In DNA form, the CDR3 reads TGTGCCAGCAGTGAGTCGTGGGGGGTTTACAATGAGCAGTTCTTC. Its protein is CASSESWGVYNEQFF.

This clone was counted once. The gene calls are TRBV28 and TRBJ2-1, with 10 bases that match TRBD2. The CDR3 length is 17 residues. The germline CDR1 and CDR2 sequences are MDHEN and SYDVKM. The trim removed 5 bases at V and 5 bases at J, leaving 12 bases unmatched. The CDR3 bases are TGTGCCAGCAGTGATCTAGCGGGGGTGACCCTGAACAATGAGCAGTTCTTC. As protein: CASSDLAGVTLNNEQFF.

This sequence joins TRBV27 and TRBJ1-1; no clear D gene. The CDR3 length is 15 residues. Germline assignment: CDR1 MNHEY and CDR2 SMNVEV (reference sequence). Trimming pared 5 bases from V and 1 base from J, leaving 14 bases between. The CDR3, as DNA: TGTGCCAGCAGTCCAGAACCGGCAGGGAACACTGAAGCTTTCTTT. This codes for CASSPEPAGNTEAFF.

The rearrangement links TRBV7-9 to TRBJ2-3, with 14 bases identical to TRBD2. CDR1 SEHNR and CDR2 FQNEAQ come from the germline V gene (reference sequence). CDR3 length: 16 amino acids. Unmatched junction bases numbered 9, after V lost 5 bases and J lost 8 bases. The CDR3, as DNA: TGTGCCAGCAGCCAGACTAGCGGGAGGGCCCACGGTACGCAGTATTTT. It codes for CASSQTSGRAHGTQYF.

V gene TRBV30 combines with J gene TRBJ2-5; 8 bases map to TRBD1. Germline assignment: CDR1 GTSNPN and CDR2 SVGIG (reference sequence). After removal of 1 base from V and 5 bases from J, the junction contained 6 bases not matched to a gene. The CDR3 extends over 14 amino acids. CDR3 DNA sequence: TGTGCCTGGAGTGGAGGACAGGGAGTTGAGACCCAGTACTTC. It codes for CAWSGGQGVETQYF.

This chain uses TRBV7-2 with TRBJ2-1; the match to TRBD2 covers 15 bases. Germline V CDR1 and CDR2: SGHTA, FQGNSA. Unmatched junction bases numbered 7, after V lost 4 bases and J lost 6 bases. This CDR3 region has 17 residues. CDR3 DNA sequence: TGTGCCAGCAGCTCACAAGGACTAGCGGGAGGGGGCAATGAGCAGTTCTTC. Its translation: CASSSQGLAGGGNEQFF.

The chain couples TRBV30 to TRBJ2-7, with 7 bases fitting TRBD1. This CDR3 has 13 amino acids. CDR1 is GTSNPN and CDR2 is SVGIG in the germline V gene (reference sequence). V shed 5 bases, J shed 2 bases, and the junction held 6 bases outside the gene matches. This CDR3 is CAWSTGTAYEQYF. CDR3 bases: TGTGCCTGGTCGACCGGGACAGCCTACGAGCAGTACTTC.

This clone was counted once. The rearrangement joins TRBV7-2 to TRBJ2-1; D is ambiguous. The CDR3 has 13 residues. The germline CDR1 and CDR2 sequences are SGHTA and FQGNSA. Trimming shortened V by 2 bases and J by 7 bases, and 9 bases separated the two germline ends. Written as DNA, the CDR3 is TGTGCCAGCAGCTTACTCACGAGGAATGAGCAGTTCTTC. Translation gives CASSLLTRNEQFF.

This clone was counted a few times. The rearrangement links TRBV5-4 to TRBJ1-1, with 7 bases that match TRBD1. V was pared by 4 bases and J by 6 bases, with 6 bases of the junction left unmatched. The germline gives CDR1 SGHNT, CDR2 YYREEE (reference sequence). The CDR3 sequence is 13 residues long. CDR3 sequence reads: CASSTWGTAEAFF. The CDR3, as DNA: TGTGCCAGCAGCACCTGGGGGACAGCTGAAGCTTTCTTT.

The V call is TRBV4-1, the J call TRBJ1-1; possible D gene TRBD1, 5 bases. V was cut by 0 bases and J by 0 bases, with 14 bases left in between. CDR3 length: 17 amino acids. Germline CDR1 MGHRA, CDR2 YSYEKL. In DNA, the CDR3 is TGCGCCAGCAGCCAAGATAGGAGGGGACTTATGAACACTGAAGCTTTCTTT. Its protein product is CASSQDRRGLMNTEAFF.

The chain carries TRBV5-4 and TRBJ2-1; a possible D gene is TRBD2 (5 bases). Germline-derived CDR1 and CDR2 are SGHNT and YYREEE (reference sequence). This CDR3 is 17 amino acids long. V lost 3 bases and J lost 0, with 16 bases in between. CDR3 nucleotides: TGTGCCAGCAGCTACCACCAGTCGACTATCTCCTACAATGAGCAGTTCTTC. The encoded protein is CASSYHQSTISYNEQFF.

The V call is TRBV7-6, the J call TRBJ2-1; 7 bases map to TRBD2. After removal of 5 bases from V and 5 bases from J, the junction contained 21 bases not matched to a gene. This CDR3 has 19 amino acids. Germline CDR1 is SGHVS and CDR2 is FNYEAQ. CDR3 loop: CASSLYLVAGVGRDNEQFF. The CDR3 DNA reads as TGTGCCAGCAGCCTTTACTTAGTCGCGGGAGTTGGGAGGGACAATGAGCAGTTCTTC.

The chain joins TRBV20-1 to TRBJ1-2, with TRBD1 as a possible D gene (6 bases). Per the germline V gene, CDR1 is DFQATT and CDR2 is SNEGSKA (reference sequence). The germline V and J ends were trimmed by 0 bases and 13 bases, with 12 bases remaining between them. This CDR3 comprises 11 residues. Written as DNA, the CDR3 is TGCAGTGCTAGAGATCACAGGGTATTCACCTTC. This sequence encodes CSARDHRVFTF.

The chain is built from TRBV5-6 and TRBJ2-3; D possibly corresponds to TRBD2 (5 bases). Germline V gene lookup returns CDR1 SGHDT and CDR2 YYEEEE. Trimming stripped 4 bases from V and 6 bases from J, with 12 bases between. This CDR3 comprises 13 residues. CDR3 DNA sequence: TGTGCCAGCAGCACTGGAGGTTCTGATACGCAGTATTTT. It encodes CASSTGGSDTQYF.

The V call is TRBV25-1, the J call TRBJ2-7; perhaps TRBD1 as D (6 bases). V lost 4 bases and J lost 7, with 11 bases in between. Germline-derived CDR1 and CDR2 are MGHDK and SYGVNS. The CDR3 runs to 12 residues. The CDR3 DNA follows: TGTGCCAGCAGTGCAGGGGCGCGGGAGCAGTACTTC. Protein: CASSAGAREQYF.

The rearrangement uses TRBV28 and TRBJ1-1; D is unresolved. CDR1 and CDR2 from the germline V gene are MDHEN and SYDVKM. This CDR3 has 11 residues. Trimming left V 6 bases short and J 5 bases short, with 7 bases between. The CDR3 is CASRFETEAFF. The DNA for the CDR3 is TGTGCCAGCAGGTTTGAGACTGAAGCTTTCTTT.

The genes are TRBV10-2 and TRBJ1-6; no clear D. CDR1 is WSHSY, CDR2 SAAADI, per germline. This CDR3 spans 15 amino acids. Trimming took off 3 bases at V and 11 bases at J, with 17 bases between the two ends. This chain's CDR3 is CASSDYMGGSTPLHF. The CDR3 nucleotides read TGCGCCAGCAGTGATTATATGGGTGGGAGTACACCCCTCCACTTT.

The CDR3 DNA is TGTGCCTGGAGTTCGGGACAGGGAGGAACAGCCAAAAACATTCAGTACTTC. It specifies CAWSSGQGGTAKNIQYF. This sequence joins TRBV30 and TRBJ2-4, with 9 bases lining up with TRBD1. The germline V gene encodes CDR1 GTSNPN and CDR2 SVGIG (reference sequence). The CDR3 is 17 residues long. The ends lost 2 bases at V and 0 bases at J; junction bases unmatched: 8.

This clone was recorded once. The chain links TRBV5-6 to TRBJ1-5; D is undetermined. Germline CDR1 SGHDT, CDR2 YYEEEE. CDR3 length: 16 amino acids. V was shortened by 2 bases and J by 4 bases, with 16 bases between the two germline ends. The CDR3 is CASSFFFGRENQPQHF. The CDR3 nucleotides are TGTGCCAGCAGCTTTTTTTTCGGACGGGAGAATCAGCCCCAGCATTTT. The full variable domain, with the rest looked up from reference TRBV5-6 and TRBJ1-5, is DAGVTQSPTHLIKTRGQQVTLRCSPKSGHDTVSWYQQALGQGPQFIFQYYEEEERQRGNFPDRFSGHQFPNYSSELNVNALLLGDSALYLCASSFFFGRENQPQHFGDGTRLSIL.

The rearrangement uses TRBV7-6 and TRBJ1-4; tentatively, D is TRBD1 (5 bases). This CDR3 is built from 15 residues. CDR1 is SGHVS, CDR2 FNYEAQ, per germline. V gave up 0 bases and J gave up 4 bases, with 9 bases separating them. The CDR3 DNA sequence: TGTGCCAGCAGCTTAGCTACAGGCTATAATGAAAAACTGTTTTTT. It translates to CASSLATGYNEKLFF.

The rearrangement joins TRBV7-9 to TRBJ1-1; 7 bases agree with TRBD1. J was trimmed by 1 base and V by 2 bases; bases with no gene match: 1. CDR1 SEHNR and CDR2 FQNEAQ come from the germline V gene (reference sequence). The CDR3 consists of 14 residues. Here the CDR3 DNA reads TGTGCCAGCAGCTTAAGGACAGGGAACACTGAAGCTTTCTTT. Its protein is CASSLRTGNTEAFF.